The rows below give T cell receptor beta chains drawn from one sample of a study of blood T cell repertoires in COVID-19. The data were produced by immunoSEQ multiplex PCR, yet TCRdb's version contains in-frame clones alone and is incomplete. The sample has about 230,000 clones; 85% are singletons. The source material was peripheral blood. The receptors derive from a man aged 50 to 59 with COVID-19, enrolled during active disease. The CDR3 runs from the conserved cysteine through the conserved F or W. The order of the fields is V gene, D gene, CDR3 length, J gene, clone size, CDR3 protein, CDR3 DNA. D genes are given only for firm matches. Part of the rows lack a size; the others show once, few, many or a class for expanded clones.

TRBV7-9	NA	13	TRBJ2-7	NA	CASSLAGAYEQYF	TGTGCCAGCAGCTTAGCGGGGGCGTACGAGCAGTACTTC
TRBV4-2	TRBD2	16	TRBJ2-3	NA	CASSHSAGGGTDTQYF	TGTGCCAGCAGCCACTCAGCGGGGGGGGGCACAGATACGCAGTATTTT
TRBV28	TRBD1	15	TRBJ2-7	NA	CASSAPGQGLYEQYF	TGTGCCAGCAGTGCTCCGGGACAGGGGCTGTACGAGCAGTACTTC
TRBV7-8	NA	13	TRBJ2-7	NA	CASRKVGGREQYF	TGTGCCAGCAGGAAGGTGGGGGGGCGGGAGCAGTACTTC
TRBV11-3	TRBD2	15	TRBJ2-3	NA	CASSLDGRSGRTQYF	TGTGCCAGCAGTTTAGATGGTCGGAGCGGGAGGACGCAGTATTTT
TRBV6-2/TRBV6-3	NA	15	TRBJ2-5	NA	CASSDGGLVRETQYF	TGTGCCAGCAGTGACGGGGGTCTCGTCCGAGAGACCCAGTACTTC
TRBV7-9	NA	13	TRBJ2-2	NA	CASSVDGVGELFF	TGTGCCAGCAGTGTGGATGGAGTCGGGGAGCTGTTTTTT
TRBV19	TRBD1	16	TRBJ2-2	NA	CASSITGAVRTGELFF	TGTGCCAGTAGTATCACAGGGGCGGTAAGGACCGGGGAGCTGTTTTTT
TRBV19	NA	16	TRBJ1-3	NA	CASSTLAARYGNTIYF	TGTGCCAGTAGTACGCTGGCCGCACGTTATGGAAACACCATATATTTT
TRBV18	NA	14	TRBJ2-7	NA	CASSNLREADEQYF	TGTGCCAGCTCAAACCTCAGGGAGGCCGACGAGCAGTACTTC
TRBV3-1/TRBV3-2	NA	14	TRBJ1-2	NA	CASSKSTTNYGYTF	TGTGCCAGCAGCAAAAGTACGACAAACTATGGCTACACCTTC
TRBV20-1	NA	12	TRBJ1-5	NA	CSASGGGQPQHF	TGCAGTGCTAGTGGGGGGGGACAGCCCCAGCATTTT
TRBV7-2	TRBD1	14	TRBJ2-3	NA	CASSPGQVLDTQYF	TGTGCCAGCAGCCCCGGACAGGTTTTGGATACGCAGTATTTT
TRBV7-8	TRBD1	19	TRBJ1-6	NA	CASSLKMAGGSSYNSPLHF	TGTGCCAGCAGCTTAAAAATGGCAGGGGGCAGCTCCTATAATTCACCCCTCCACTTT
TRBV27	NA	11	TRBJ2-7	NA	CASSWENEQYF	TGTGCCAGCAGTTGGGAGAACGAGCAGTACTTC
TRBV6-2/TRBV6-3	TRBD1	16	TRBJ1-1	NA	CASSNTGGRRYTEAFF	TGTGCCAGCAGTAATACAGGGGGCAGACGTTACACTGAAGCTTTCTTT
TRBV5-1	TRBD2	15	TRBJ2-7	NA	CASSLRVAGSYEQYF	TGCGCCAGCAGCTTGAGAGTAGCGGGGTCCTACGAGCAGTACTTC
TRBV6-1	NA	13	TRBJ1-1	NA	CASSDRGNTEAFF	TGTGCCAGCAGTGACAGGGGGAACACTGAAGCTTTCTTT
TRBV7-2	TRBD1	15	TRBJ2-3	once	CASSLVGTGADTQYF	TGTGCCAGCAGCTTAGTGGGGACAGGGGCGGATACGCAGTATTTT
TRBV30	TRBD2	15	TRBJ2-3	NA	CAWRGLADATDTQYF	TGTGCCTGGAGAGGACTAGCGGACGCCACAGATACGCAGTATTTT